This passage covers 10 T cell receptor beta chains from one sample sequenced in a study of OX40 agonist ivuxolimab in advanced cancers. The data were produced by immunoSEQ multiplex PCR, yet TCRdb's version contains in-frame clones alone and is incomplete. The sample consists of roughly 50,000 clones, around 90% of them appearing once. The sample consisted of CD4+ or CD8+ T cells sorted from blood, taken in a trial of the OX40 agonist ivuxolimab. The source is an adult with an advanced solid tumor such as melanoma, head and neck, liver or kidney cancer.

This chain uses TRBV5-1 with TRBJ2-2; TRBD2 agrees at 7 bases. This CDR3 spans 19 amino acids. Germline loops: CDR1 SGHRS, CDR2 YFSETQ. The V segment lost 0 bases and the J segment 6 bases; nucleotides outside the gene matches: 17. DNA for the CDR3: TGCGCCAGCAGCTTGGGGACGGCGGGGGTTTCTTTAATTGCCGGGGAGCTGTTTTTT. Protein sequence: CASSLGTAGVSLIAGELFF.

The chain couples TRBV19 to TRBJ1-5, with D possibly being TRBD1 (6 bases). Trimming removed 3 bases from V and 7 bases from J, with 25 bases in between. The CDR3 contains 18 residues. From germline, CDR1 is LNHDA and CDR2 SQIVND (reference sequence). The CDR3 bases are TGTGCCAGTAGTATGAAAGGGTGGGGGACGACCACAGGGCAGCCCCAGCATTTT. This translates into CASSMKGWGTTTGQPQHF.

This rearrangement joins TRBV6-5 to TRBJ2-1, with TRBD1 as a possible D gene (6 bases). The germline CDR1 and CDR2 sequences are MNHEY and SVGAGI. V was clipped by 6 bases and J by 6 bases, with 18 bases between them. This CDR3 contains 15 residues. DNA of the CDR3: TGTGCCAGCAGGTCAGGGGTGGATGGGGTCAATGAGCAGTTCTTC. This gives the protein CASRSGVDGVNEQFF.

The count of this clone is one. This chain connects TRBV4-2 to TRBJ2-5, with TRBD1 matching over 7 bases. Trimming at V came to 4 bases and at J to 3 bases, leaving 2 bases not matched to a gene. The germline V gene encodes CDR1 LGHNA and CDR2 YNFKEQ. CDR3 length equals 13 residues. The CDR3 DNA reads TGTGCCAGCAGCCCAGGGACAGAAGAGACCCAGTACTTC. This encodes CASSPGTEETQYF.

The chain is built from TRBV7-2 and TRBJ2-1; D remains unclear. Germline values: CDR1 SGHTA, CDR2 FQGNSA. CDR3 length: 15 amino acids. Trimming removed 1 base from V and 0 bases from J, with 7 bases in between. CDR3 protein: CASSLVESSYNEQFF. CDR3 DNA sequence: TGTGCCAGCAGCTTAGTTGAGAGCTCCTACAATGAGCAGTTCTTC.

The chain uses TRBV30 and TRBJ2-7, with a possible D match to TRBD2 (5 bases). V dropped 5 bases and J dropped 5 bases, with 16 bases sitting between them. The CDR3 spans 13 residues. Germline V gene sequence: CDR1 GTSNPN, CDR2 SVGIG (reference sequence). Written as DNA, the CDR3 is TGTGCCTGGCTTGGAGAGGGTCTCCACGAGCAGTACTTC. Its translation: CAWLGEGLHEQYF.

The gene calls are TRBV4-1 and TRBJ2-3; TRBD2 might be the D (6 bases). Trimming cost V 1 base and J 1 base, with 15 bases left between them. The CDR3 consists of 17 residues. Germline lookup yields CDR1 MGHRA and CDR2 YSYEKL. The CDR3 coding sequence is TGCGCCAGCAGCCAAGTTTCCAGCGGGTTAGGCACAGATACGCAGTATTTT. Amino acid sequence: CASSQVSSGLGTDTQYF.

The rearrangement joins TRBV2 to TRBJ1-6; D gene uncertain. Germline values: CDR1 SNHLY, CDR2 FYNNEI. The CDR3 consists of 17 residues. V was trimmed by 7 bases and J by 2 bases, leaving 18 bases between them. The chain's CDR3 is CASIPGPNVAYNSPLHF. CDR3 sequence (DNA): TGTGCCAGCATACCGGGCCCAAATGTCGCCTATAATTCACCCCTCCACTTT.

On this clone itself: This sample also contains other DNA sequences that code for the same CDR3. V gene TRBV7-9 combines with J gene TRBJ1-1, with D unresolved. The CDR3 contains 12 residues. Trimming took off 3 bases at V and 1 base at J, with 3 bases between the two ends. Germline V gene lookup returns CDR1 SEHNR and CDR2 FQNEAQ (reference sequence). CDR3 sequence reads: CASSLENTEAFF. Written as DNA, the CDR3 is TGTGCCAGCAGCTTGGAGAACACTGAAGCTTTCTTT.

The rearrangement uses TRBV7-9 and TRBJ2-5, with D uncertain. The CDR3 extends over 13 amino acids. V gave up 7 bases and J gave up 1 base, with 10 bases separating them. Germline CDR1 SEHNR, CDR2 FQNEAQ (reference sequence). CDR3: CASNLEVQETQYF. The CDR3 bases are TGTGCCAGCAACCTAGAGGTCCAAGAGACCCAGTACTTC. Full variable domain (remainder filled in from reference TRBV7-9 and TRBJ2-5): DTGVSQNPRHKITKRGQNVTFRCDPISEHNRLYWYRQTLGQGPEFLTYFQNEAQLEKSRLLSDRFSAERPKGSFSTLEIQRTEQGDSAMYLCASNLEVQETQYFGPGTRLLVL.